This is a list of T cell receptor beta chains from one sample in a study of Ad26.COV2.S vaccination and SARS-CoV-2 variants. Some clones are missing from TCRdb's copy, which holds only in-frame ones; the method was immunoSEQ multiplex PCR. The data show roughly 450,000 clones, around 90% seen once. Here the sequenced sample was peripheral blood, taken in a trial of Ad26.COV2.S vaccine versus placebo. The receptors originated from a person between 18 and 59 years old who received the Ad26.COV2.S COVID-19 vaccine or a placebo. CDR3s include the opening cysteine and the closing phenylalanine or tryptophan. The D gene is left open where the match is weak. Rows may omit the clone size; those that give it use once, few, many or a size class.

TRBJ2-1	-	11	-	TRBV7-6	TGTGCCAGCAGCTTAGGCCATGAGCAGTTCTTC	CASSLGHEQFF
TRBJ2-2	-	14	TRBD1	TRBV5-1	TGCGCCAGCAGCTCTGGGACAGGCCCCGGGGAGCTGTTTTTT	CASSSGTGPGELFF
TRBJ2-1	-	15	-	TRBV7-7	TGTGCCAGCAGCCCAGGACTGGACTCCTACAATGAGCAGTTCTTC	CASSPGLDSYNEQFF
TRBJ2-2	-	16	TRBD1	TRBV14	TGTGCCAGCAGCCAAGCAGGACAGGGGAACACCGGGGAGCTGTTTTTT	CASSQAGQGNTGELFF
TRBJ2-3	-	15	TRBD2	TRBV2	TGTGCCAGCAGTGGCGGGACTAGCGGGGCAGATACGCAGTATTTT	CASSGGTSGADTQYF
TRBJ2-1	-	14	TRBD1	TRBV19	TGTGCCAGCAACCGGGACAGACTCTACAATGAGCAGTTCTTC	CASNRDRLYNEQFF
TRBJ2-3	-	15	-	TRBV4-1	TGCGCCAGCAGCCGCACCGGGCTTCGGATGGATACGCAGTATTTT	CASSRTGLRMDTQYF
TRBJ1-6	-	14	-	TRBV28	TGTGCCAGCAGCCCGGTGGGGTGGGATTCACCCCTCCACTTT	CASSPVGWDSPLHF
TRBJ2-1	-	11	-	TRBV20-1	TGCAGTGCTAGAGATCGCCCTGAGCAGTTCTTC	CSARDRPEQFF
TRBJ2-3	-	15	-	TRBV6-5	TGTGCCAGCAGCCGGGGTATTCTTGGCACAGATACGCAGTATTTT	CASSRGILGTDTQYF
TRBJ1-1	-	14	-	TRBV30	TGTGCCTGGAGTGTAGCACAGGGTCTCACTGAAGCTTTCTTT	CAWSVAQGLTEAFF
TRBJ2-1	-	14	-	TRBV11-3	TGTGCCAGCAGCTTAGACCTAGGGGAAACAGAGCAGTTCTTC	CASSLDLGETEQFF
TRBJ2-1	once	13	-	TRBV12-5	TGTGCTAGTGGTCCAACTAGTTACAATGAGCAGTTCTTC	CASGPTSYNEQFF
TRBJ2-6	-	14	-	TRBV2	TGTGCCAGCAGTGAAGAAGGGGGGGCCAACGTCCTGACTTTC	CASSEEGGANVLTF
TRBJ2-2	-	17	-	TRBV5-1	TGCGCCAGCAGGGAAGGAGCCGGGACCCCCAAGGGCGGGGAGCTGTTTTTT	CASREGAGTPKGGELFF
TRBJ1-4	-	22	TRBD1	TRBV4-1	TGCGCCAGCAGCCAACACCGCTCGGGACAGGGATCGATCTCCGCAACTAATGAAAAACTGTTTTTT	CASSQHRSGQGSISATNEKLFF
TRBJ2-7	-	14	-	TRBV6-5	TGTGCCAGCAGTTCCACCTCGAGCTCCTACGAGCAGTACTTC	CASSSTSSSYEQYF
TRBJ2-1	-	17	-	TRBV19	TGTGCCAGTAGCCCACACGCACAGGGGAGGTCTTACAATGAGCAGTTCTTC	CASSPHAQGRSYNEQFF
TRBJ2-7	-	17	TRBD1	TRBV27	TGTGCCAGCAGTTTCACATGGACAGGGGGGCTCCCTAACGAGCAGTACTTC	CASSFTWTGGLPNEQYF
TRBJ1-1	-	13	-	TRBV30	TGTGCCTGGAGTAAACAGGGAGGGAGTGAAGCTTTCTTT	CAWSKQGGSEAFF
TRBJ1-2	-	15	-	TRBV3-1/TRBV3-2	TGTGCCAGCAGCCAAGGCGTCGATCGTAACTATGGCTACACCTTC	CASSQGVDRNYGYTF
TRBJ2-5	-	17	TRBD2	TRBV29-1	TGCAGCGTTACCACGGCGACTAGCGGGAGTGTTGGAGAGACCCAGTACTTC	CSVTTATSGSVGETQYF
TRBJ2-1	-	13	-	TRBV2	TGTGCCAGCAGTGAATGGATATACAATGAGCAGTTCTTC	CASSEWIYNEQFF
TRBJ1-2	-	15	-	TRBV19	TGTGCCAGTAATGGACGGGGGAGTTCTAACTATGGCTACACCTTC	CASNGRGSSNYGYTF
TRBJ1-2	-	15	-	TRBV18	TGTGCCAGCTCACCCAAGGAGGGTATTAGCTATGGCTACACCTTC	CASSPKEGISYGYTF
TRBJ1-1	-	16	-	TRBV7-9	TGTGCCAGCAGCGACCCCATAGGGGCAGCGAACACTGAAGCTTTCTTT	CASSDPIGAANTEAFF
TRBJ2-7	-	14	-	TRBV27	TGTGCCAGCAGTTGGAGTTCAGGGGCCTACGAGCAGTACTTC	CASSWSSGAYEQYF
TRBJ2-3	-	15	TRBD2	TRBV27	TGTGCCAGCAGTTCCACTAGCGGGAGACCAGATACGCAGTATTTT	CASSSTSGRPDTQYF
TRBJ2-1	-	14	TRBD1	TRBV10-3	TGTGCCATCAGTCGGGACAGGGGGCCTAATGAGCAGTTCTTC	CAISRDRGPNEQFF